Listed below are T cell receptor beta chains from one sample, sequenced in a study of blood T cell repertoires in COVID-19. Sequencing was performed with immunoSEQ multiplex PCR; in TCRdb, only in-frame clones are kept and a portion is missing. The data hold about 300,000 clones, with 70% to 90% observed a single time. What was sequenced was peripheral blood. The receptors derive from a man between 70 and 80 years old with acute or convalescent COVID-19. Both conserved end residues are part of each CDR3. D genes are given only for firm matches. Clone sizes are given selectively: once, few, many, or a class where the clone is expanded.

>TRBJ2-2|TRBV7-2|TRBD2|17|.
TGTGCCAGCAGTTCCGTTCTTTTAGCGGGAAACACCGGGGAGCTGTTTTTT
CASSSVLLAGNTGELFF
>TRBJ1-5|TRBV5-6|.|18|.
TGTGCCAGCAGCACTTGGGGCAGTATTTTCAGTGGCAATCAGCCCCAGCATTTT
CASSTWGSIFSGNQPQHF
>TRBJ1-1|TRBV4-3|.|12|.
TGCGCCAGTAGCCTCCTTACAGGGGAAGCTTTCTTT
CASSLLTGEAFF
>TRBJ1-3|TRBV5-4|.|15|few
TGTGCCAGCAGTCTAGCAGGGGCAAATGGAAACACCATATATTTT
CASSLAGANGNTIYF
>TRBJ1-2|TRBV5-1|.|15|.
TGCGCCAGCAGCTTCGGAGCAGTTGAGGGCTATGGCTACACCTTC
CASSFGAVEGYGYTF
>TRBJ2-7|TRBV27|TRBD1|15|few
TGTGCCAGCAGTTTAGGTAGGACAGGGACCTACGAGCAGTACTTC
CASSLGRTGTYEQYF
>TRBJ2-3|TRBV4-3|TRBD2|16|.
TGCGCCAGCAGCCAAGATAGGGATAGCGGGACAAATACGCAGTATTTT
CASSQDRDSGTNTQYF
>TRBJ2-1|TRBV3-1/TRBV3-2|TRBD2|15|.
TGTGCCAGCAGCCCTAGCGGGGCGAACTACAATGAGCAGTTCTTC
CASSPSGANYNEQFF
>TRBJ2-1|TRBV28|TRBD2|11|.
TGTGCCAGCAGGGGAGCGGGAAGACAGTTCTTC
CASRGAGRQFF
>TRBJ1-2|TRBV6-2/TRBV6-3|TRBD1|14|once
TGTGCCAGCAGTTACTCTGGAGGGGGCCGTGGCTACACCTTC
CASSYSGGGRGYTF
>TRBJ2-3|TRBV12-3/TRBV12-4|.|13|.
TGTGCCAGCACCGAAGGGGTTTCAGATACGCAGTATTTT
CASTEGVSDTQYF
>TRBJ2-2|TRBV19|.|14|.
TGTGCCAGTAGTGTGGACAGAGGGACCGGGGAGCTGTTTTTT
CASSVDRGTGELFF
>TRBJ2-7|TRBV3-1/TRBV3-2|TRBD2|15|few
TGTGCCAGCAGCCAAGCTCCGGGACTAGACTACGAGCAGTACTTC
CASSQAPGLDYEQYF
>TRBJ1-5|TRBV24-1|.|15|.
TGTGCCACCAGTGGCGGTCAGAATAGCAATCAGCCCCAGCATTTT
CATSGGQNSNQPQHF
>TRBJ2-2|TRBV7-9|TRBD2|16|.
TGTGCCAGCAGCTTCGGGACTAGCGGGAACACCGGGGAGCTGTTTTTT
CASSFGTSGNTGELFF
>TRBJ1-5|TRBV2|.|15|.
TGTGCCAGCACTGAGGGCTCCCCAGGAGGACAGCCCCAGCATTTT
CASTEGSPGGQPQHF
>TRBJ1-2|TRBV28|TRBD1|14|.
TGTGCCAGCAGCCTTGCTGAGGGGGCGCGTGGCTACACCTTC
CASSLAEGARGYTF
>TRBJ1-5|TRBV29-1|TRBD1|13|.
TGCAGCGTAGGGACAGGTCGGGATCAGCCCCAGCATTTT
CSVGTGRDQPQHF
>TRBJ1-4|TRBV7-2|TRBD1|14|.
TGTGCCAGCAGCAGAGGACAGGGGGGTGAAAAACTGTTTTTT
CASSRGQGGEKLFF
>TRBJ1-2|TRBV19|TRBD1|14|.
TGTGCCAGTAGTATAGCGGGGACAGGGTATGGCTACACCTTC
CASSIAGTGYGYTF
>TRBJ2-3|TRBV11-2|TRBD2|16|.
TGTGCCAGCAGATCCGGTGGGGCTAGCGGGAGGGCTACGCAGTATTTT
CASRSGGASGRATQYF
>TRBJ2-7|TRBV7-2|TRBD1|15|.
TGTGCCAGCAGCCTGACCGGGACAGGGGTTTACGAGCAGTACTTC
CASSLTGTGVYEQYF
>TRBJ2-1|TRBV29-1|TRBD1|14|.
TGCAGCGTTGAAGGGGGGACAGGGGCAAATGAGCAGTTCTTC
CSVEGGTGANEQFF
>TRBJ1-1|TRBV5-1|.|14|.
TGCGCCAGCAGCTTGGGCAGGGTGAACACTGAAGCTTTCTTT
CASSLGRVNTEAFF
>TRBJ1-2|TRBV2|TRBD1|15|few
TGTGCCAGCAGTGTTGGGACAGGGGGCAACTATGGCTACACCTTC
CASSVGTGGNYGYTF
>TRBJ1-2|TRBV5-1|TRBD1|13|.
TGCGCCAGCAGCGGGACAGGGGTTCAGGGCTACACCTTC
CASSGTGVQGYTF
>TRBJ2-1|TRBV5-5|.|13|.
TGTGCCAGCAGCCCCTACTCCTACAATGAGCAGTTCTTC
CASSPYSYNEQFF
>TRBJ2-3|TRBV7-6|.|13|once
TGTGCCAGCAGCTTAGAGCGGGCAGATACGCAGTATTTT
CASSLERADTQYF
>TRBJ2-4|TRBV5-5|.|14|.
TGTGCCAGCAGCCTCTTGCACGGGATTAACATTCAGTACTTC
CASSLLHGINIQYF
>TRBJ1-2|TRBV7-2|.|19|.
TGTGCCAGCAGCTTATGGTCAACAATGGGTTCAGGAACTAACTATGGCTACACCTTC
CASSLWSTMGSGTNYGYTF
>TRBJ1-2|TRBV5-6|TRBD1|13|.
TGTGCCAGCAGCCGGGACAGAAGCTATGGCTACACCTTC
CASSRDRSYGYTF
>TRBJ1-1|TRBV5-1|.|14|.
TGCGCCAGCAGCAAACGGGGAGAAAACACTGAAGCTTTCTTT
CASSKRGENTEAFF
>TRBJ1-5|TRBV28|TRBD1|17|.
TGTGCCAGCAGTTCTCCGGGACAGGGGATTTTCAATCAGCCCCAGCATTTT
CASSSPGQGIFNQPQHF
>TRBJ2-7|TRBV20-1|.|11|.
TGCAGTGCTAGTAGGGAGTACGAGCAGTACTTC
CSASREYEQYF
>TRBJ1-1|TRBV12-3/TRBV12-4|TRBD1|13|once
TGTGCCAGCAGTACAACAGGGGGCCCTGAAGCTTTCTTT
CASSTTGGPEAFF
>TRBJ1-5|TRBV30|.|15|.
TGTGCCTGGACCCCCCAACAGGGTGGCTCGGAGCCCCAGCATTTT
CAWTPQQGGSEPQHF
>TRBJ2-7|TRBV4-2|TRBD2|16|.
TGTGCCAGCAGCCAAGATACTAGCGGGGGTCCCTACGAGCAGTACTTC
CASSQDTSGGPYEQYF
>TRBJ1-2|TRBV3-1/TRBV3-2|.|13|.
TGTGCCAGCAGCCACCGGGGGGAAGGCGGCTACACCTTC
CASSHRGEGGYTF
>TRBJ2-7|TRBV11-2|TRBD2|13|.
TGTGCCAGCAGCTATCCTAGCGGGGGAAAGCAGTACTTC
CASSYPSGGKQYF
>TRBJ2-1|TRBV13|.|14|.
TGTGCCAGCAGCTTTACAGGGTCCGGCAATGAGCAGTTCTTC
CASSFTGSGNEQFF
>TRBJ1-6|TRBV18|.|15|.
TGTGCCAGCTCACCACGTCTGGAGCTCGGTTCACCCCTCCACTTT
CASSPRLELGSPLHF
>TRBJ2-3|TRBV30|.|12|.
TGTGCCTGGAGTGTCGGGTGGGATACGCAGTATTTT
CAWSVGWDTQYF
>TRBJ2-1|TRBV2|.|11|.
TGTGCCAGCATCGGGTACAATGAGCAGTTCTTC
CASIGYNEQFF
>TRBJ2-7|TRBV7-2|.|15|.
TGTGCCAGCAGCGTAACCTACCAAAGCTCCTACGAGCAGTACTTC
CASSVTYQSSYEQYF
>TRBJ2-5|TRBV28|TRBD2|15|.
TGTGCCAGCAGCGGAGTAGCGGGTCCCCAAGAGACCCAGTACTTC
CASSGVAGPQETQYF
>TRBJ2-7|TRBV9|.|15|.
TGTGCCAGCAGCGTAGAGCCCTACAGCTCCTACGAGCAGTACTTC
CASSVEPYSSYEQYF
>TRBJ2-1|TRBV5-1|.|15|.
TGCGCCAGCAGCTTGGCCGTTGCTGCCCGGAATGAGCAGTTCTTC
CASSLAVAARNEQFF
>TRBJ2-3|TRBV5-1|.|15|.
TGCGCCAGCAGCTTGGAGTCCAGGGCAAGAGATACGCAGTATTTT
CASSLESRARDTQYF
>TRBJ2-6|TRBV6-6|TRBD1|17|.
TGTGCCAGCAGTCCTGGGACAGGGGCCTCTGGGGCCAACGTCCTGACTTTC
CASSPGTGASGANVLTF
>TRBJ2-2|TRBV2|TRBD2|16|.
TGTGCTACCTCACCCCAGGTAGCGGGAGGGACCGGGGAGCTGTTTTTT
CATSPQVAGGTGELFF
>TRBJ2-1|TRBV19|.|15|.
TGTGCCAGTAGTACAACGGGGGGCTCTAGGAATGAGCAGTTCTTC
CASSTTGGSRNEQFF
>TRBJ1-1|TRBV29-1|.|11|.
TGCAGCGTCCGACGGGAGACTGAAGCTTTCTTT
CSVRRETEAFF
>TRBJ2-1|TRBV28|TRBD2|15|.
TGTGCCAGCAGTCCCGGGACTAGCGGGAGCAATGAGCAGTTCTTC
CASSPGTSGSNEQFF
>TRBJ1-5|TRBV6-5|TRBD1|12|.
TGTGCCAGCAGGACAGGGGTTCAGCCCCAGCATTTT
CASRTGVQPQHF
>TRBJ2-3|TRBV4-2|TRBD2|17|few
TGTGCCAGCAGCCAATACCTAGCGGGGGGCCGGGGGGATACGCAGTATTTT
CASSQYLAGGRGDTQYF
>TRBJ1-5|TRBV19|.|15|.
TGTGCCAGTAGTATAGGGTGGGGGGTAAATCAGCCCCAGCATTTT
CASSIGWGVNQPQHF
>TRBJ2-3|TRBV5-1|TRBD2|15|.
TGCGCCAGCAGCTGGGCTAGCGGACCCACAGATACGCAGTATTTT
CASSWASGPTDTQYF